Listed below are T cell receptor beta chains from one sample, sequenced in a study of shared clonotypes between healthy human individuals. Sequencing used immunoSEQ multiplex PCR; TCRdb keeps in-frame clones, though not all of them. Of hundreds of thousands of clones in the sample, about 96% were seen once. Sequencing input: naive CD8+ T cells sorted from blood. These receptors came from a man aged 25 to 40 in good health. The CDR3 runs from the conserved cysteine through the conserved F or W.

V gene,CDR3 protein
TRBV7-9,CASSLGERTRHEQYF
TRBV29-1,CSVEDRDSDNTGELFF
TRBV4-1,CASSQPTENTEAFF
TRBV7-3,CASSSARGSNTGELFF
TRBV9,CASSADGQRDTQYF
TRBV27,CASSRRNAEAFF
TRBV11-2,CASSPGNDQPQHF
TRBV7-9,CASSVPGAGELFF
TRBV2,CASSGGLDEQYF
TRBV5-1,CASSWRLAGSTGELFF
TRBV7-2,CASSSLAGGDQETQYF
TRBV6-1,CASPKAGDYEQYF
TRBV25-1,CASSEWDEKLFF
TRBV7-6,CASSLGTSGTYEQYF
TRBV27,CASSLEGRGGAGELFF
TRBV9,CASSVGTSGSLDNEQFF
TRBV14,CASSQGMGQGASYEQYF
TRBV2,CAKLSGLSSYNEQFF
TRBV16,CASSPPAGGTYEQYF
TRBV9,CASSTPWGGNGYTF
TRBV28,CASSYNGELFF
TRBV27,CASSLGETQYF
TRBV13,CASSFGTDTNTGELFF
TRBV11-2,CASSLLGGLPEQYF
TRBV4-1,CASSRLGAPGTSGTEAFF
TRBV11-2,CASSLVPDTQYF
TRBV4-3,CASSHGIAASTDTQYF
TRBV5-5,CAGSLLGQQETQYF
TRBV5-1,CASRTRLRDGRVYTEAFF
TRBV9,CASSVSVSGGSYNEQFF
TRBV7-9,CASSSGTGAEQYF
TRBV7-9,CASSSLESGTEAFF
TRBV29-1,CSVRTGETYEQYF
TRBV30,CAWRPPPGGTQYF
TRBV10-3,CATAAGLEQYF
TRBV4-1,CASSQEDTDDEQYF
TRBV2,CATKQAPMANEQFF
TRBV30,CAWRDNEQFF
TRBV5-6,CASSLVGTSGPSWTGELFF
TRBV6-4,CASSDSGNTIYF
TRBV27,CASRPYEQYF
TRBV5-1,CASSLVSGSPYEQYF
TRBV27,CASSLSGPNEQFF
TRBV5-4,CAVVAVPYNEQFF
TRBV6-5,CASSYSIGAQYEQYF
TRBV5-6,CASSLGGRPYGYTF
TRBV5-1,CASSPISTPEAFF
TRBV7-9,CASSLYPPLASKTQYF
TRBV5-1,CASSPGVARPEQFF
TRBV9,CASSPDGRSTDTQYF
TRBV11-3,CASSALAGNEQFF
TRBV5-4,CASSFGTAYEQYF
TRBV27,CASSPTGLVYNEQFF
TRBV4-3,CASSQDKVAYNEQFF
TRBV4-1,CASSQGGNRETQYF
TRBV19,CASSKTSGQETQYF
TRBV28,CASSFYSVISTDTQYF